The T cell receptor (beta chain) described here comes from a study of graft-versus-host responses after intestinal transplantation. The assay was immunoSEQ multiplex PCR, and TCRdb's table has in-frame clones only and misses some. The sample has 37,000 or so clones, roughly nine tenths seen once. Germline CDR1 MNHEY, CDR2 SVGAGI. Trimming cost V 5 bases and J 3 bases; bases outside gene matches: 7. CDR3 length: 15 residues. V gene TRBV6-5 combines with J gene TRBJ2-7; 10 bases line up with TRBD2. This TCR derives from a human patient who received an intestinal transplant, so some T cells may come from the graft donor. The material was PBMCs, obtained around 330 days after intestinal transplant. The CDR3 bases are TGTGCCAGCAGTGTAATGCCTAGCGGGAGCTACGAGCAGTACTTC. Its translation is CASSVMPSGSYEQYF.